Listed here are 8 T cell receptor beta chains from one sample, sequenced in a study of long-term antiretroviral therapy in people with HIV. A v3.0 immunoSEQ assay was performed at survey level. Repertoires were generated with immunoSEQ multiplex PCR, while TCRdb's copy carries only in-frame clones and drops some. Here the sample spans about 35,000 clones, 65% to 85% being singletons. The sequenced sample was unsorted PBMCs, obtained 3 years after starting antiretroviral therapy. All receptors derive from a man in his forties or fifties with HIV.

The V gene is TRBV27, the J gene TRBJ1-4; D is unclear. The CDR3 contains 15 residues. Per the germline V gene, CDR1 is MNHEY and CDR2 is SMNVEV (reference sequence). Trimming cost V 3 bases and J 3 bases, with 11 bases left between them. DNA for the CDR3: TGTGCCAGCAGTTTCGGACCCATTCCTAATGAAAAACTGTTTTTT. Its protein is CASSFGPIPNEKLFF.

The rearrangement links TRBV7-8 to TRBJ2-7, with TRBD2 matching over 10 bases. V was pared by 6 bases and J by 2 bases, with 4 bases of the junction left unmatched. Germline V gene sequence: CDR1 SGHVS, CDR2 FQNEAQ. The CDR3 contains 14 residues. This CDR3 is CASRPAGGPYEQYF. The CDR3 DNA reads TGTGCCAGCAGACCAGCGGGGGGGCCCTACGAGCAGTACTTC.

The table lists this clone with a count of one. The J gene is TRBJ2-1, the V gene TRBV5-1; 10 bases are shared with TRBD2. Germline V CDR1 and CDR2: SGHRS, YFSETQ. J gave up 2 bases and V 4 bases, and 3 bases lay outside the gene matches. This CDR3 has 15 residues. CDR3 coding DNA: TGCGCCAGCAGCATTAGCGGGAGGACCTACAATGAGCAGTTCTTC. Its translation is CASSISGRTYNEQFF.

The chain is built from TRBV5-6 and TRBJ2-7, with a weak D call TRBD1 (6 bases). This CDR3 contains 15 residues. V lost 4 bases and J lost 1, with 15 bases in between. CDR1 is SGHDT, CDR2 YYEEEE, per germline. The CDR3 DNA sequence: TGTGCCAGCAGCGTACAGGGTGGACTTTCCTACGAGCAGTACTTC. It specifies CASSVQGGLSYEQYF.

As DNA, the CDR3 is TGTGCCAGCAGTTTGGGGGGTACCTACAATGAGCAGTTCTTC. This sequence encodes CASSLGGTYNEQFF. V and J are TRBV28 and TRBJ2-1, with D perhaps matching TRBD2 (6 bases). V lost 3 bases and J 2 bases, leaving 8 bases between the germline ends. The CDR3 has 14 amino acids. Looked up from germline, CDR1 is MDHEN and CDR2 is SYDVKM.

V is TRBV27 and J is TRBJ1-1, with no clear D. The CDR3 covers 13 residues. Germline-derived CDR1 and CDR2 are MNHEY and SMNVEV (reference sequence). V shed 6 bases and J shed 0 bases, with 8 bases lying between them. This chain's CDR3 is CASSSGMNTEAFF. The CDR3 DNA is TGTGCCAGCAGCTCGGGGATGAACACTGAAGCTTTCTTT.

V gene TRBV25-1 combines with J gene TRBJ2-6; unclear D gene. Germline V gene lookup returns CDR1 MGHDK and CDR2 SYGVNS. The CDR3 has 15 residues. The V end lost 0 bases, the J end lost 0 bases, and 3 bases lay between the germline ends. The CDR3 region has the DNA TGTGCCAGCAGTGAATACGTCTCTGGGGCCAACGTCCTGACTTTC. Its translation is CASSEYVSGANVLTF.

This rearrangement joins TRBV28 to TRBJ2-7, with TRBD1 identical over 9 bases. Germline CDR1 and CDR2: MDHEN and SYDVKM. Trimming cost V 2 bases and J 6 bases; bases outside gene matches: 11. The CDR3 consists of 16 residues. CDR3 nucleotide sequence: TGTGCCAGCAGTTTAGCGATCGGGACAGGGAAATTCGAGCAGTACTTC. It codes for CASSLAIGTGKFEQYF.